This T cell receptor (beta chain) was observed in a study of T cell repertoires in cytomegalovirus infection. Overall study findings and caveats: Pooled public TCR beta family frequency picked out CMV carriers with the relevant HLA. There were HLA-C-restricted CMV-specific TCR beta clonotypes dominating the ex vivo response.

Using its own MiXCR run on the reads, TCRdb lists one record per CDR3 protein. The table has 200,000 to 250,000 distinct CDR3 sequences, around two fifths seen once. The CDR3 contains 15 residues. Trimming took 7 bases from V and 4 from J, leaving 19 bases between them. From germline, CDR1 is SEHNR and CDR2 FQNEAQ (reference sequence). With respect to this clonotype: What it binds is unknown.

The sequences come from CD8+ T cells from cultured PBMCs, collected from culture after CMV antigen stimulation. The V gene is TRBV7-9, the J gene TRBJ1-2; unclear D gene. The TCR was taken from a human donor in good health (CMV status not recorded). Some clones in this sample may be carry-over from other donors' samples. The CDR3 region is CASTNQRAILYGYTF. CDR3 coding DNA: TGTGCCAGCACAAACCAACGGGCCATACTCTATGGCTACACCTTC.